A single sample is the source of the 21 T cell receptor beta chains below, sequenced in a study of blood T cell repertoires in COVID-19 (dated by TCRdb to the early 2020s). Library preparation used the immunoSEQ multiplex PCR assay. As stored in TCRdb, this immuneACCESS dataset retains in-frame rearrangements with V and J assigned. A fraction of the clones does not appear; measured against another copy, unresolved V genes explain less than half of the discrepancy, and the remainder lacks a known reason. For this sample the table gives 150,000 to 200,000 clones, of which roughly four fifths were detected only once. The ten largest account for 5.5% to 7.5% of the sample. Material for sequencing was peripheral blood. The receptors derive from a woman between 40 and 55 years old with acute or convalescent COVID-19.

This clone appeared a few times. The genes are TRBV19 and TRBJ1-6; a weak D match, TRBD1 (6 bases). The CDR3 totals 18 residues. Germline V gene lookup returns CDR1 LNHDA and CDR2 SQIVND (reference sequence). Trimming pared 4 bases from V and 7 bases from J, leaving 23 bases between. The CDR3: CASSTYSTSRGGNSPLHF. CDR3 nucleotide sequence: TGTGCCAGTAGTACCTACTCCACTTCCAGGGGAGGGAATTCACCCCTCCACTTT. Together with reference TRBV19 and TRBJ1-6, the CDR3 gives the full variable domain: DGGITQSPKYLFRKEGQNVTLSCEQNLNHDAMYWYRQDPGQGLRLIYYSQIVNDFQKGDIAEGYSVSREKKESFPLTVTSAQKNPTAFYLCASSTYSTSRGGNSPLHFGNGTRLTVT.

The V gene is TRBV28, the J gene TRBJ2-3; D perhaps matches TRBD1 (9 bases). V gave up 3 bases and J gave up 6 bases, with 19 bases separating them. There are 16 residues in the CDR3. Germline V lookup: CDR1 MDHEN, CDR2 SYDVKM. The CDR3 region is CASSFSGTGSQDTQYF. CDR3 in DNA: TGTGCCAGCAGTTTTAGCGGGACAGGGTCACAGGATACGCAGTATTTT.

The gene calls are TRBV2 and TRBJ1-1, with TRBD1 matching over 10 bases. Germline assignment: CDR1 SNHLY and CDR2 FYNNEI. V was pared by 5 bases and J by 5 bases, with 5 bases of the junction left unmatched. The CDR3 runs to 14 residues. In DNA form, the CDR3 reads TGTGCCAGCAGTCATGGACAGGGGGTGACTGAAGCTTTCTTT. Amino acid sequence: CASSHGQGVTEAFF.

The chain couples TRBV27 to TRBJ1-1; no clear D. This CDR3 comprises 13 residues. Germline values: CDR1 MNHEY, CDR2 SMNVEV (reference sequence). V was trimmed by 6 bases and J by 0 bases, leaving 8 bases between them. In DNA form, the CDR3 reads TGTGCCAGCAGCTTCAACATGAACACTGAAGCTTTCTTT. Its translation is CASSFNMNTEAFF.

This chain connects TRBV7-2 to TRBJ2-2; the match to TRBD2 covers 8 bases. With 6 bases clipped from V and 1 base from J, the junction kept 7 bases outside the gene matches. Germline CDR1 SGHTA, CDR2 FQGNSA. CDR3 length: 16 residues. CDR3 sequence (DNA): TGTGCCAGCAGATCTCCGGGACTAGGGAACACCGGGGAGCTGTTTTTT. It encodes CASRSPGLGNTGELFF.

The chain couples TRBV5-1 to TRBJ2-1; 13 bases are a match to TRBD2. The germline V gene has CDR1 SGHRS and CDR2 YFSETQ. V was pared by 4 bases and J by 6 bases, with 10 bases of the junction left unmatched. The CDR3 length is 17 residues. CDR3 loop: CASSEGLAGFRRNEQFF. DNA of the CDR3: TGCGCCAGCAGCGAGGGACTAGCGGGATTCAGACGCAATGAGCAGTTCTTC. Based on the CDR3 plus reference TRBV5-1 and TRBJ2-1, the full variable domain is KAGVTQTPRYLIKTRGQQVTLSCSPISGHRSVSWYQQTPGQGLQFLFEYFSETQRNKGNFPGRFSGRQFSNSRSEMNVSTLELGDSALYLCASSEGLAGFRRNEQFFGPGTRLTVL.

CDR3 residues: CSVEFGPAYEQYF. In DNA form, the CDR3 reads TGCAGCGTTGAATTTGGGCCAGCCTACGAGCAGTACTTC. The chain recombines TRBV29-1 with TRBJ2-7; D is undetermined. Trimming left V 2 bases short and J 2 bases short, with 10 bases between. The germline gives CDR1 SQVTM, CDR2 ANQGSEA. This CDR3 is 13 amino acids long.

CDR3 protein: CASSLGAGTFINEQFF. CDR3 coding DNA: TGTGCCAGCAGCTTAGGAGCGGGGACCTTTATCAATGAGCAGTTCTTC. The chain employs TRBV5-6 and TRBJ2-1; 7 bases fit TRBD2. V shed 2 bases, J shed 6 bases, and the junction held 11 bases outside the gene matches. Germline V gene lookup returns CDR1 SGHDT and CDR2 YYEEEE. This CDR3 spans 16 amino acids.

The chain couples TRBV15 to TRBJ2-5; TRBD2 matches at 7 bases. The germline gives CDR1 LNHNV, CDR2 YYDKDF (reference sequence). The CDR3 consists of 16 residues. Unmatched junction bases numbered 7, after V lost 1 base and J lost 2 bases. CDR3: CATSRAGGAGQETQYF. The CDR3 coding sequence is TGTGCCACCAGCAGAGCCGGGGGAGCGGGACAAGAGACCCAGTACTTC.

The genes are TRBV3-1 (or the pseudogene TRBV3-2) and TRBJ2-7; TRBD1 matches at 9 bases. The length of the CDR3 is 15 residues. V lost 3 bases, J lost 4 bases, and 7 bases stayed unmatched. Germline-derived CDR1 and CDR2 are LGHDT and YNNKEL (reference sequence). Here the CDR3 reads CASSQGPGQGYEQYF. As DNA, the CDR3 is TGTGCCAGCAGCCAGGGGCCGGGACAGGGTTACGAGCAGTACTTC.

This clone was picked up a small number of times. This chain links TRBV2 with TRBJ2-3; 7 nucleotides match TRBD1. The CDR3 is 16 residues long. Trimming at V came to 6 bases and at J to 3 bases, leaving 12 bases not matched to a gene. Germline CDR1 SNHLY, CDR2 FYNNEI. The CDR3 coding sequence is TGTGCCAGCAGGGAGGCTAGACAGGGTATGACAGATACGCAGTATTTT. Encoded protein: CASREARQGMTDTQYF. The full variable domain, in which reference TRBV2 and TRBJ2-3 provide the parts outside the CDR3, is EPEVTQTPSHQVTQMGQEVILRCVPISNHLYFYWYRQILGQKVEFLVSFYNNEISEKSEIFDDQFSVERPDGSNFTLKIRSTKLEDSAMYFCASREARQGMTDTQYFGPGTRLTVL.

This rearrangement joins TRBV28 to TRBJ2-6; TRBD2 aligns across 13 bases. With 5 bases clipped from V and 2 bases from J, the junction kept 3 bases outside the gene matches. The CDR3 runs 17 residues. Germline V gene data show CDR1 as MDHEN and CDR2 as SYDVKM. CDR3 coding DNA: TGTGCCAGCAGTCACGGACTAGCGGGAGCTGGGGCCAACGTCCTGACTTTC. Translated, it gives CASSHGLAGAGANVLTF.

The rearrangement joins TRBV21-1 to TRBJ1-1. TRBV21-1 is assigned pseudogene status. The CDR3 spans 13 residues. CDR3 amino acids: CASSYREATEAFF. The CDR3 DNA reads as TGTGCCAGCAGCTACCGGGAGGCCACTGAAGCTTTCTTT.

CDR3 nucleotides: TGTGCCAGCAGCCTAAGCAGAACAGGGATGGGCGAGCAGTACTTC. This gives the protein CASSLSRTGMGEQYF. This chain connects TRBV3-1 (or the pseudogene TRBV3-2) to TRBJ2-7, with D possibly matching TRBD1 (6 bases). Germline CDR1 reads LGHDT; CDR2 reads YNNKEL (reference sequence). The V and J ends lost 4 bases and 6 bases respectively, with 19 bases between them. The CDR3 is 15 amino acids.

The V and J genes are TRBV5-1 and TRBJ2-1; a possible D gene is TRBD1 (6 bases). The germline CDR1 and CDR2 sequences are SGHRS and YFSETQ. The CDR3 has 13 amino acids. V lost 2 bases and J 6 bases, leaving 9 bases between the germline ends. CDR3 sequence (DNA): TGCGCCAGCAGCTTTAAGGGGGTCAATGAGCAGTTCTTC. Protein sequence: CASSFKGVNEQFF.

The J gene is TRBJ1-2, the V gene TRBV10-1, with TRBD1 matching over 9 bases. The CDR3 spans 16 residues. J lost 7 bases, V lost 2 bases, and 11 bases had no gene match. The germline V gene has CDR1 WNHNN and CDR2 SYGVQD (reference sequence). The CDR3 loop reads CASSERQGVEQSGYTF. CDR3 in DNA: TGCGCCAGCAGTGAGAGACAGGGGGTTGAACAGAGTGGCTACACCTTC.

This clone was picked up a small number of times. The genes are TRBV7-9 and TRBJ2-7, with D perhaps matching TRBD2 (5 bases). V was shortened by 5 bases and J by 5 bases, with 16 bases between the two germline ends. The CDR3 consists of 14 residues. Germline lookup yields CDR1 SEHNR and CDR2 FQNEAQ (reference sequence). CDR3 nucleotides: TGTGCCAGCAGCCTCGGAGGACTGAGCCACGAGCAGTACTTC. It translates to CASSLGGLSHEQYF.

The chain links TRBV7-8 to TRBJ2-1; 8 bases map to TRBD2. CDR3 length equals 14 residues. V was pared by 4 bases and J by 6 bases, with 5 bases of the junction left unmatched. The germline CDR1 and CDR2 sequences are SGHVS and FQNEAQ. CDR3 loop: CASSSTGGINEQFF. CDR3 in DNA: TGTGCCAGCAGCTCGACGGGAGGGATCAATGAGCAGTTCTTC.

The chain links TRBV3-1 (or the pseudogene TRBV3-2) to TRBJ2-1; D possibly corresponds to TRBD1 (6 bases). This CDR3 comprises 14 residues. CDR1 is LGHDT, CDR2 YNNKEL, per germline (reference sequence). The ends were cut back, 0 bases at V and 12 bases at J, with 15 bases in the middle. CDR3 coding DNA: TGTGCCAGCAGCCAAGATATGGGGGCAGGTGTGCAGTTCTTC. Amino acid sequence: CASSQDMGAGVQFF.

The J gene is TRBJ2-2, the V gene TRBV2; 11 bases align to TRBD2. The CDR3 covers 19 residues. V was pared by 8 bases and J by 0 bases, with 14 bases of the junction left unmatched. Per the germline V gene, CDR1 is SNHLY and CDR2 is FYNNEI. The CDR3 sequence: CASVATGGGLAANTGELFF. The CDR3 nucleotides read TGTGCCAGCGTTGCGACTGGGGGGGGACTAGCGGCGAACACCGGGGAGCTGTTTTTT. The variable domain in full, completed from reference TRBV2 and TRBJ2-2, reads EPEVTQTPSHQVTQMGQEVILRCVPISNHLYFYWYRQILGQKVEFLVSFYNNEISEKSEIFDDQFSVERPDGSNFTLKIRSTKLEDSAMYFCASVATGGGLAANTGELFFGEGSRLTVL.

The chain uses TRBV4-1 and TRBJ1-5, with 7 bases identical to TRBD1. Germline CDR1 and CDR2: MGHRA and YSYEKL. This CDR3 has 20 amino acids. J lost 0 bases, V lost 5 bases, and 19 bases had no gene match. CDR3: CASSTHQTGTRIYSNQPQHF. CDR3 nucleotide sequence: TGCGCCAGCAGCACCCACCAGACAGGGACCAGAATTTATAGCAATCAGCCCCAGCATTTT.